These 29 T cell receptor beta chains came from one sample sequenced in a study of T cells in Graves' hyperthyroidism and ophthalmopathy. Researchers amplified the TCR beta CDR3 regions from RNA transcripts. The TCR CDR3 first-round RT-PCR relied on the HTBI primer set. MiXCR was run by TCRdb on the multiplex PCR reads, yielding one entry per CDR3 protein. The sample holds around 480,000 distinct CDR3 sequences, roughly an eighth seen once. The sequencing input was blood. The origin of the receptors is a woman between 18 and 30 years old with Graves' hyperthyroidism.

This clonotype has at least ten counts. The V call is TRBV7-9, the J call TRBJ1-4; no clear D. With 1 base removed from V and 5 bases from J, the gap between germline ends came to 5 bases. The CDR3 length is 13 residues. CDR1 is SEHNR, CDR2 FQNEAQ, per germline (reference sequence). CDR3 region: CASSLGENEKLFF. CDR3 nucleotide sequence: TGTGCCAGCAGCTTAGGGGAGAATGAAAAACTGTTTTTT.

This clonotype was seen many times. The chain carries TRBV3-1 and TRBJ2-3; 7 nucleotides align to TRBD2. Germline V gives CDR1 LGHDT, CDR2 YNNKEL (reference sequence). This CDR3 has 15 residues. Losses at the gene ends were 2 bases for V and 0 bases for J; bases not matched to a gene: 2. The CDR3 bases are TGTGCCAGCAGCCAAAATAGCGGGAGCACAGATACGCAGTATTTT. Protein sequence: CASSQNSGSTDTQYF.

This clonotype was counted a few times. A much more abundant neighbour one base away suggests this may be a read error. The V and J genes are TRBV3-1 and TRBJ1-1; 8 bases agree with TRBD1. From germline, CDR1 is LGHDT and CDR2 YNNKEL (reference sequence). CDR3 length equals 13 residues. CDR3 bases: TGTGCCGGCAGCCAGGGGGCTGGAACTGAAGCTTTCTTT. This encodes CAGSQGAGTEAFF.

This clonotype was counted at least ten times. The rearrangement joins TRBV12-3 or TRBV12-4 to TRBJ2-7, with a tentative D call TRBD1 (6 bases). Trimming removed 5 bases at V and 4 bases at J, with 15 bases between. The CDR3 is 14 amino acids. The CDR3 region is CASSTGARGYEQYF. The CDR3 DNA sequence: TGTGCCAGCAGTACCGGGGCGAGGGGGTACGAGCAGTACTTC.

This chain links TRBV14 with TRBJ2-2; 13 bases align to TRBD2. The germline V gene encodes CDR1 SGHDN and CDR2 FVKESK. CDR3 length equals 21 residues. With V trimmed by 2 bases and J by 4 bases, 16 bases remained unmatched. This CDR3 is CASSQRQRGTSGTLSTGELFF. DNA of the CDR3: TGTGCCAGCAGCCAAAGGCAGCGGGGGACTAGCGGGACTCTAAGCACCGGGGAGCTGTTTTTT.

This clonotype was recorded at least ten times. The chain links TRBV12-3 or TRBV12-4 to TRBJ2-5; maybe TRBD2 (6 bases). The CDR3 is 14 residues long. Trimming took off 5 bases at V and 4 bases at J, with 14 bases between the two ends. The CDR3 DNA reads TGTGCCAGCAGTCCGCGAACGGAGGGAGAGACCCAGTACTTC. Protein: CASSPRTEGETQYF.

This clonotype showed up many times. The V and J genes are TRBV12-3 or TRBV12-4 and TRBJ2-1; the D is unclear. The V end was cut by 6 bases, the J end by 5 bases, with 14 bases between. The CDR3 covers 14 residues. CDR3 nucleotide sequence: TGTGCCAGCAGGTCCGACCTAGTCAACAATGAGCAGTTCTTC. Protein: CASRSDLVNNEQFF.

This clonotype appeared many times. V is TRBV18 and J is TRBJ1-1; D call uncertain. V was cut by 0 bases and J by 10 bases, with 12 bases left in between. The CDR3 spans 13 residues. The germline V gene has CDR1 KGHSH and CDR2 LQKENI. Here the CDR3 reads CASSPPTYVSAFF. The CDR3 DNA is TGTGCCAGCTCACCACCGACGTATGTTTCAGCTTTCTTT.

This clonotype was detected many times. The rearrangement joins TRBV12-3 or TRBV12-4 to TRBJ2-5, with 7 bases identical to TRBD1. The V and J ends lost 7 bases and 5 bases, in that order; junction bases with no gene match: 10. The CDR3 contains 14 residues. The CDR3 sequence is CASTSTGIGETQYF. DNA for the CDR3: TGTGCCAGCACCTCGACAGGGATCGGGGAGACCCAGTACTTC.

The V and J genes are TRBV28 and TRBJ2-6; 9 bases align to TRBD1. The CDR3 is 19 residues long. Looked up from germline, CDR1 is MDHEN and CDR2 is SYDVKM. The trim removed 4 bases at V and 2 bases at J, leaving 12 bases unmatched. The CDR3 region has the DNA TGTGCCAGCAGTTACATCCGGGACAGGGCTCTCCCTGGGGCCAACGTCCTGACTTTC. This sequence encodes CASSYIRDRALPGANVLTF.

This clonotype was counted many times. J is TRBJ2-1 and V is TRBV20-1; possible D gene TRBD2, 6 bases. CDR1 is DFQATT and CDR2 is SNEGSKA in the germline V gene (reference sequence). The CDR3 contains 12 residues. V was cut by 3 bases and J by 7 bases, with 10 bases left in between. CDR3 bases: TGCAGTGCTAGCGGGAGTGGAAATGAGCAGTTCTTC. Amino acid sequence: CSASGSGNEQFF.

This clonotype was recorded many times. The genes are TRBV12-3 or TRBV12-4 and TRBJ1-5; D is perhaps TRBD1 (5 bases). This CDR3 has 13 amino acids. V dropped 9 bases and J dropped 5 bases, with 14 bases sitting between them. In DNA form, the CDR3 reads TGTGCCAGTTCCGGGGACGGGTATCAGCCCCAGCATTTT. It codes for CASSGDGYQPQHF.

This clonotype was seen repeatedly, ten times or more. CDR3 nucleotide sequence: TGTGCCAACATGAGACAGAACACCGGGGAGCTGTTTTTT. Its translation is CANMRQNTGELFF. This chain connects TRBV7-9 to TRBJ2-2; D uncertain. The CDR3 is 13 amino acids. The germline V and J ends were trimmed by 10 bases and 1 base, with 10 bases remaining between them. CDR1 and CDR2 from the germline V gene are SEHNR and FQNEAQ (reference sequence).

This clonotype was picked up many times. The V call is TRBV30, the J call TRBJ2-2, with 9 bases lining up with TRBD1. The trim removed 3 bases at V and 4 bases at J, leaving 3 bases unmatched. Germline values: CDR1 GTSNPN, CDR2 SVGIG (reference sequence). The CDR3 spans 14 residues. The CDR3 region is CAWRGQGITGELFF. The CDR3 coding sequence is TGTGCCTGGAGGGGACAGGGTATCACCGGGGAGCTGTTTTTT.

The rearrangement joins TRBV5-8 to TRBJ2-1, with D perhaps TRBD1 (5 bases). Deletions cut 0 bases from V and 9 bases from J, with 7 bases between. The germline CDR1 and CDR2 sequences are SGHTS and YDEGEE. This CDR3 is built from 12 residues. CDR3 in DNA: TGTGCCAGCAGCTTGGGGGGCCCTGAGCAGTTCTTC. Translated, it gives CASSLGGPEQFF.

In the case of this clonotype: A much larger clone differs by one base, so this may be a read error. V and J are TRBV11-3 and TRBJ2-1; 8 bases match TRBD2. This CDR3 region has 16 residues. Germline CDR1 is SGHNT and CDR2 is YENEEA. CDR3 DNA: TGTGCCAGCAGCTTAGTGGGGGCTAGCGGGTACAATGAGCGGTTCTTC. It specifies CASSLVGASGYNERFF. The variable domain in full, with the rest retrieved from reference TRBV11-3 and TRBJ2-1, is EAGVVQSPRYKIIEKKQPVAFWCNPISGHNTLYWYLQNLGQGPELLIRYENEEAVDDSQLPKDRFSAERLKGVDSTLKIQPAELGDSAVYLCASSLVGASGYNERFFGPGTRLTVL.

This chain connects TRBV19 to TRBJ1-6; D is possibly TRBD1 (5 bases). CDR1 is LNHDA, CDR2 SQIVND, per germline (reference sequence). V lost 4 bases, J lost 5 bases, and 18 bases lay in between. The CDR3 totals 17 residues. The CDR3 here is CASSTRRGEVNNSPLHF. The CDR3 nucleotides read TGTGCCAGTAGTACACGCCGAGGGGAGGTTAATAATTCACCCCTCCACTTT.

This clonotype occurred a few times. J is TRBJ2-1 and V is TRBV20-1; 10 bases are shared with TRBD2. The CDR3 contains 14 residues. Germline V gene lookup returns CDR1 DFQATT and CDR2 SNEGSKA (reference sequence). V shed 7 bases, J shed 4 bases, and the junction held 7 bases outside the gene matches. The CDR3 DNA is TGCAGTGGGTATAGGACTAGCGGTTACAATGAGCAGTTCTTC. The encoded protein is CSGYRTSGYNEQFF.

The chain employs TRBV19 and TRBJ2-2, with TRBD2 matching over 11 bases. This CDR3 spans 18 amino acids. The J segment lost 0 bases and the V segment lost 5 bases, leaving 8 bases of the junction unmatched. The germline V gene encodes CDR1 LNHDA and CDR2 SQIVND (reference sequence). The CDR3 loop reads CASSQLGTSGSNTGELFF. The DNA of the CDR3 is TGTGCCAGTAGTCAACTCGGGACTAGCGGCTCGAACACCGGGGAGCTGTTTTTT.

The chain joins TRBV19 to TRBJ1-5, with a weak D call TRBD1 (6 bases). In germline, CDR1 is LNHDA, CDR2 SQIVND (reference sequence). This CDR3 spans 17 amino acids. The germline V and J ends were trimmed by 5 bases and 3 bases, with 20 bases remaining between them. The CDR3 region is CASSGTGLWNTNQPQHF. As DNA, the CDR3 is TGTGCCAGTAGTGGAACAGGGCTCTGGAATACCAATCAGCCCCAGCATTTT.

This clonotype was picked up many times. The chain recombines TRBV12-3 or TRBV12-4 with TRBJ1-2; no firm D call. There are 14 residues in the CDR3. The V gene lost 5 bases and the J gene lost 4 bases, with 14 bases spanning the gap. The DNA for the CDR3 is TGTGCCAGCAGTCTCCGACCGCCCGTCTATGGCTACACCTTC. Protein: CASSLRPPVYGYTF.

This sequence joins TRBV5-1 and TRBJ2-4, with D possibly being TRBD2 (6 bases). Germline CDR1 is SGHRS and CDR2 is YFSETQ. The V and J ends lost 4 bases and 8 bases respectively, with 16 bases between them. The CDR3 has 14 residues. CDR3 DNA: TGCGCCAGCAGCGTCAGGGAGGTGGTTGACATTCAGTACTTC. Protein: CASSVREVVDIQYF.

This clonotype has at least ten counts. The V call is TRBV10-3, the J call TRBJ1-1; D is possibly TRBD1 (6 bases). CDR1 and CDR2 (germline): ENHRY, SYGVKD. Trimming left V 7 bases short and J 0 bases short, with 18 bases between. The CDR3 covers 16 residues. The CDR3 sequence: CAINAVGRGLNTEAFF. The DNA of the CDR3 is TGTGCCATCAACGCCGTGGGCAGGGGTCTGAACACTGAAGCTTTCTTT.

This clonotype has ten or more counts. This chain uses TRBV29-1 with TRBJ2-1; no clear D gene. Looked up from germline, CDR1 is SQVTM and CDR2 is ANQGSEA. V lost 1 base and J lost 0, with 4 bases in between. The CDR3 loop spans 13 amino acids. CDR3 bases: TGCAGCGTTGAAGTTAGCTCCTACAATGAGCAGTTCTTC. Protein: CSVEVSSYNEQFF.

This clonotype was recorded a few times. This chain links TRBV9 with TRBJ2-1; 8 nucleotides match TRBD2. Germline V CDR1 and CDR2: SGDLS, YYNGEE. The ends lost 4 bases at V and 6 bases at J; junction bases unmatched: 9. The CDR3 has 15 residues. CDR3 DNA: TGTGCCAGCAGCCCTAGCGGGCGACTAGGCAATGAGCAGTTCTTC. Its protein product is CASSPSGRLGNEQFF.

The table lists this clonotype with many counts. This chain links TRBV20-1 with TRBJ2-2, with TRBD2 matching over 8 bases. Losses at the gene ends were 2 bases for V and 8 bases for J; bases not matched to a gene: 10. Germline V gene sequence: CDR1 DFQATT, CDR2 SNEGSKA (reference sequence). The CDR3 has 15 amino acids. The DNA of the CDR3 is TGCAGTGCTAGATCTGTCAGGGGCGGGAGGGGGGAGCTGTTTTTT. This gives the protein CSARSVRGGRGELFF.

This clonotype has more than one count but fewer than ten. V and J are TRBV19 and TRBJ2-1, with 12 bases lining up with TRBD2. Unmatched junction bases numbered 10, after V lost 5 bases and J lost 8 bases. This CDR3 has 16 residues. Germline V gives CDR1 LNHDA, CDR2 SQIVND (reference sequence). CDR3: CASSSRLAGEWDEQFF. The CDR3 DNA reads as TGTGCCAGTAGTTCCCGACTAGCGGGAGAGTGGGATGAGCAGTTCTTC. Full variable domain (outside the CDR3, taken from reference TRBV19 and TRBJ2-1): DGGITQSPKYLFRKEGQNVTLSCEQNLNHDAMYWYRQDPGQGLRLIYYSQIVNDFQKGDIAEGYSVSREKKESFPLTVTSAQKNPTAFYLCASSSRLAGEWDEQFFGPGTRLTVL.

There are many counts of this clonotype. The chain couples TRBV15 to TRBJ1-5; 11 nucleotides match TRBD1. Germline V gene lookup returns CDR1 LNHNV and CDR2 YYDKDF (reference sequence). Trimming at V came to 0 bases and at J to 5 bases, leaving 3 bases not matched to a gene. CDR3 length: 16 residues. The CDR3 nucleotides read TGTGCCACCAGCAGAGATCCGGGACAGGGGGATCAGCCCCAGCATTTT. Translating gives CATSRDPGQGDQPQHF.

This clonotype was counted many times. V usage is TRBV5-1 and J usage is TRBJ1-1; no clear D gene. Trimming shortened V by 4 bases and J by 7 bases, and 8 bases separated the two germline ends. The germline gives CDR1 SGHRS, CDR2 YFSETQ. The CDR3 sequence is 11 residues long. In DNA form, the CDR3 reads TGCGCCAGCAGCCTTCGGAATGAAGCTTTCTTT. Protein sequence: CASSLRNEAFF.